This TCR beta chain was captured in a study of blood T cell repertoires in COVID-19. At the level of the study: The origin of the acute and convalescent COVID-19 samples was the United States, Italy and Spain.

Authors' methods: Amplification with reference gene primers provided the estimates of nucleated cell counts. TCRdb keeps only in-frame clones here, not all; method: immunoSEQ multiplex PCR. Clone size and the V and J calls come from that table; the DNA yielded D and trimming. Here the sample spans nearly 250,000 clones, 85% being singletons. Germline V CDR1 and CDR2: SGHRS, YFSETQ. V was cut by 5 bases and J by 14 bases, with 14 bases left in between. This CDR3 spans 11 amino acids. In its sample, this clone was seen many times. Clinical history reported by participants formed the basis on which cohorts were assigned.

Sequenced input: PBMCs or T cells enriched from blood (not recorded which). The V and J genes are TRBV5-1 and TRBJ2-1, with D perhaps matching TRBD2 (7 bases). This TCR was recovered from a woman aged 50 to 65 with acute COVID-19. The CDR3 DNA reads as TGCGCCAGCAGTCTTGGGGGGGCTAAGTTCTTC. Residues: CASSLGGAKFF.